The source of this T cell receptor beta chain is a study of vaccination and CD4 T cells after COVID-19. Background on the study: SARS-CoV-2 PCR on nasal swabs had been positive for the convalescent patients; several were mild and one was severe. A median of roughly 97 days (range 35 to 161) separated diagnosis from post-COVID sampling. General study results and limits: The authors studied relatively few convalescent patients and analyzed no early post-infection timepoints.

On this clonotype: Antigen unknown.

The Oncomine TCR Beta short-read assay sequenced DNA from cultured CD4+ T cells. Scientists extracted genomic DNA from CD4+ T cells grown in culture. Via MiXCR, TCRdb re-called the PCR reads, giving one row per CDR3 protein. The sample includes 8,500 to 14,000 distinct CDR3 sequences, about three fifths of them seen just once. Per the germline V gene, CDR1 is SEHNR and CDR2 is FQNEAQ (reference sequence). CDR3 length equals 17 residues. Trimming pared 3 bases from V and 6 bases from J, leaving 21 bases between. This sample's treatment: approximately 11-day PBMC culture with coronavirus spike peptide pools or control peptides (ViraFEST assay).

The sequenced sample was CD4+ T cells from blood, cultured in vitro. The receptor was isolated from a human donor who had recovered from COVID-19. The V call is TRBV7-9, the J call TRBJ2-1, with TRBD2 as a possible D gene (5 bases). The CDR3 spells CASSFKAEGLRGNEQFF. DNA of the CDR3: TGTGCCAGCAGCTTTAAGGCTGAGGGCCTCCGGGGCAATGAGCAGTTCTTC. The entire variable domain, with the rest obtained from reference TRBV7-9 and TRBJ2-1, is as follows: DTGVSQNPRHKITKRGQNVTFRCDPISEHNRLYWYRQTLGQGPEFLTYFQNEAQLEKSRLLSDRFSAERPKGSFSTLEIQRTEQGDSAMYLCASSFKAEGLRGNEQFFGPGTRLTVL.